Below, 21 T cell receptor beta chains from the same sample are listed, as sequenced in a study of T cell therapy after organ transplantation. Using immunoSEQ multiplex PCR, the repertoire was profiled, and TCRdb retains in-frame clones only, with some absent. The sample yields approximately 52,000 clones, about 94% seen once. No antigen has been assigned to these receptors. Sequenced material: CD8+ T cells from blood, taken before autologous CMV-specific T cell therapy. The source is a human patient who had received a solid organ transplant and had CMV disease.

The V and J genes are TRBV5-4 and TRBJ1-1; 10 nucleotides line up with TRBD1. After removal of 4 bases from V and 3 bases from J, the junction contained 6 bases not matched to a gene. The germline CDR1 and CDR2 sequences are SGHNT and YYREEE (reference sequence). The CDR3 consists of 15 residues. The CDR3 bases are TGTGCCAGCAGCGCGGGACAGGGGAGCTACACTGAAGCTTTCTTT. Translating gives CASSAGQGSYTEAFF.

The CDR3, as DNA: TGCGCCAGCAGCCAAGACCAATCCTACGAGCAGTACTTC. It encodes CASSQDQSYEQYF. The J gene is TRBJ2-7, the V gene TRBV4-1; no clear D. This CDR3 spans 13 amino acids. V was trimmed by 0 bases and J by 1 base, leaving 4 bases between them. From germline, CDR1 is MGHRA and CDR2 YSYEKL.

The chain couples TRBV30 to TRBJ1-3, with D possibly matching TRBD1 (5 bases). The CDR3 spans 12 residues. The V end lost 4 bases, the J end lost 4 bases, and 8 bases lay between the germline ends. Germline-derived CDR1 and CDR2 are GTSNPN and SVGIG (reference sequence). CDR3 amino acids: CAWKGMGNTIYF. The CDR3 DNA sequence: TGTGCCTGGAAGGGGATGGGAAACACCATATATTTT.

The rearrangement uses TRBV9 and TRBJ2-1; TRBD2 agrees at 7 bases. Germline V lookup: CDR1 SGDLS, CDR2 YYNGEE. Trimming cost V 5 bases and J 2 bases; bases outside gene matches: 1. The CDR3 is 13 amino acids. CDR3 nucleotide sequence: TGTGCCAGCAGTCGGGGGGCCTACAATGAGCAGTTCTTC. Its translation is CASSRGAYNEQFF.

This chain connects TRBV5-1 to TRBJ2-1; 9 positions match TRBD2. Germline assignment: CDR1 SGHRS and CDR2 YFSETQ. The V segment lost 4 bases and the J segment 6 bases; nucleotides outside the gene matches: 8. This CDR3 comprises 15 residues. Here the CDR3 reads CASSDSGRSLNEQFF. The DNA for the CDR3 is TGCGCCAGCAGCGATAGCGGGAGATCCCTCAATGAGCAGTTCTTC.

The CDR3 DNA is TGTGCCAGCACCACTCGGGACTCCTTATCCGGGGAGCTGTTTTTT. It yields the protein CASTTRDSLSGELFF. The V gene is TRBV9, the J gene TRBJ2-2; D may be TRBD2 (6 bases). Trimming shortened V by 6 bases and J by 6 bases, and 18 bases separated the two germline ends. This CDR3 has 15 amino acids. Germline CDR1 SGDLS, CDR2 YYNGEE.

The V and J genes are TRBV11-3 and TRBJ2-6; D call uncertain. The CDR3 contains 13 residues. Germline V gene sequence: CDR1 SGHNT, CDR2 YENEEA. V dropped 1 base and J dropped 4 bases, with 2 bases sitting between them. The CDR3 DNA sequence: TGTGCCAGCAGCTTAGGAGGGGCCAACGTCCTGACTTTC. Translation: CASSLGGANVLTF.

The rearrangement uses TRBV27 and TRBJ2-5; 9 nucleotides line up with TRBD1. With V trimmed by 2 bases and J by 4 bases, 2 bases remained unmatched. Per the germline V gene, CDR1 is MNHEY and CDR2 is SMNVEV (reference sequence). The CDR3 has 14 amino acids. DNA for the CDR3: TGTGCCAGCAGTTTAGGGACAGGGTTAGAGACCCAGTACTTC. Encoded protein: CASSLGTGLETQYF.

The V gene is TRBV6-5, the J gene TRBJ2-1; D call uncertain. The V gene lost 6 bases and the J gene lost 4 bases, with 4 bases spanning the gap. CDR3 length: 11 residues. Germline CDR1 and CDR2: MNHEY and SVGAGI. The CDR3, as DNA: TGTGCCAGCAGCTTGTACAATGAGCAGTTCTTC. Its translation is CASSLYNEQFF.

The chain recombines TRBV27 with TRBJ1-2, with 8 positions matching TRBD1. The CDR3 totals 14 residues. Germline loops: CDR1 MNHEY, CDR2 SMNVEV (reference sequence). V shed 3 bases and J 6 bases; nucleotides not matched to a gene: 6. CDR3 loop: CASSLSRGLNGYTF. CDR3 bases: TGTGCCAGCAGTTTGTCCAGGGGGCTTAATGGCTACACCTTC.

The chain is built from TRBV4-2 and TRBJ2-5; D is unclear. V lost 4 bases and J 2 bases, leaving 11 bases between the germline ends. The CDR3 runs 14 residues. CDR1 is LGHNA, CDR2 YNFKEQ, per germline. The chain's CDR3 is CASSPTIRQETQYF. The CDR3 DNA reads TGTGCCAGCAGCCCCACCATCAGGCAAGAGACCCAGTACTTC.

The chain has TRBV29-1 and TRBJ2-2; possibly TRBD1 for D (6 bases). The CDR3 is made up of 13 amino acids. CDR1 and CDR2 from the germline V gene are SQVTM and ANQGSEA. Trimming shortened V by 5 bases and J by 2 bases, and 9 bases separated the two germline ends. CDR3 DNA: TGCAGCGTTTTCAGGGGAAACACCGGGGAGCTGTTTTTT. Its protein is CSVFRGNTGELFF.

The V and J genes are TRBV7-3 and TRBJ2-3, with 11 bases that match TRBD2. Germline CDR1 reads SGHTA; CDR2 reads FQGTGA. J gave up 3 bases and V 0 bases, and 5 bases lay outside the gene matches. There are 17 residues in the CDR3. CDR3 residues: CASSLTPTSGGTDTQYF. The DNA of the CDR3 is TGTGCCAGCAGCTTAACGCCAACTAGCGGGGGAACAGATACGCAGTATTTT.

V usage is TRBV4-3 and J usage is TRBJ1-2; D gene uncertain. CDR3 size: 16 residues. V lost 1 base and J lost 1, with 13 bases in between. CDR1 and CDR2 (germline): LGHNA, YSLEER. This chain's CDR3 is CASSQVGGHLNYGYTF. DNA of the CDR3: TGCGCCAGCAGCCAAGTTGGAGGCCACCTTAACTATGGCTACACCTTC.

The V gene is TRBV6-6, the J gene TRBJ2-3, with 7 bases fitting TRBD1. J gave up 2 bases and V 4 bases, and 9 bases lay outside the gene matches. The CDR3 is 16 amino acids. Germline V gene sequence: CDR1 MNHNY, CDR2 SVGAGI (reference sequence). CDR3 protein: CASSSALGQNTDTQYF. The CDR3 nucleotides read TGTGCCAGCAGTTCAGCCTTGGGACAGAACACAGATACGCAGTATTTT.

The rearrangement joins TRBV7-3 to TRBJ2-1, with TRBD2 matching 8 bases. The CDR3 is 15 residues long. The germline CDR1 and CDR2 sequences are SGHTA and FQGTGA. Trimming removed 5 bases from V and 9 bases from J; junction bases left unmatched: 12. This chain's CDR3 is CASSRTGGEIGEQFF. The CDR3 nucleotides read TGTGCCAGCAGCCGCACCGGGGGGGAGATAGGTGAGCAGTTCTTC. The entire variable domain, with the rest obtained from reference TRBV7-3 and TRBJ2-1, is as follows: GAGVSQTPSNKVTEKGKYVELRCDPISGHTALYWYRQSLGQGPEFLIYFQGTGAADDSGLPNDRFFAVRPEGSVSTLKIQRTERGDSAVYLCASSRTGGEIGEQFFGPGTRLTVL.

J is TRBJ2-3 and V is TRBV20-1, with D maybe TRBD1 (5 bases). Deletions cut 6 bases from V and 5 bases from J, with 9 bases between. Per the germline V gene, CDR1 is DFQATT and CDR2 is SNEGSKA (reference sequence). This CDR3 contains 11 residues. The CDR3 loop is CSAFREDTQYF. The DNA for the CDR3 is TGCAGTGCGTTCAGGGAAGATACGCAGTATTTT.

The chain links TRBV19 to TRBJ1-1; TRBD1 is a possible D gene (5 bases). The CDR3 extends over 14 amino acids. V was clipped by 8 bases and J by 1 base, with 14 bases between them. Per germline, CDR1 LNHDA and CDR2 SQIVND (reference sequence). CDR3 coding DNA: TGTGCCAGTGGAGACAGAGAATCGAACACTGAAGCTTTCTTT. Its protein is CASGDRESNTEAFF.

The chain employs TRBV9 and TRBJ2-7; TRBD1 might be the D (5 bases). The CDR3 sequence is 12 residues long. V lost 2 bases, J lost 5 bases, and 8 bases lay in between. Germline-derived CDR1 and CDR2 are SGDLS and YYNGEE. In DNA form, the CDR3 reads TGTGCCAGCAGCGTCCAGGGCCACGAGCAGTACTTC. Encoded protein: CASSVQGHEQYF.

The chain joins TRBV4-1 to TRBJ2-1, with 7 nucleotides matching TRBD2. Germline CDR1 and CDR2: MGHRA and YSYEKL. The ends lost 5 bases at V and 0 bases at J; junction bases unmatched: 7. The length of the CDR3 is 16 residues. In nucleotides, the CDR3 is TGCGCCAGCAGCGCTATAGCGGGTAGCTCCTACAATGAGCAGTTCTTC. Translated: CASSAIAGSSYNEQFF.

The CDR3 protein is CASSPRFRVVEQYF. DNA for the CDR3: TGCGCCAGCAGCCCCCGGTTCAGGGTGGTCGAGCAGTACTTC. V gene TRBV4-1 combines with J gene TRBJ2-7; the D gene is possibly TRBD1 (5 bases). This CDR3 region has 14 residues. V lost 4 bases to trimming and J lost 6 bases, with 16 bases between them. Germline V gene lookup returns CDR1 MGHRA and CDR2 YSYEKL.